The rows below give T cell receptor beta chains drawn from one sample of a study of cytomegalovirus exposure and HLA in healthy donors. Profiling relied on immunoSEQ multiplex PCR, and the TCRdb table lists in-frame clones only, not all of them. The top ten clones hold 1.5% to 2% of a sample with fewer than 140,000 clones, roughly 82% of them seen once. Sequencing was performed on PBMCs. These receptors originate from a man aged 50 to 60 in good health and CMV-seronegative. Each CDR3 is given with its conserved first and last residue. The D gene is left open where the match is weak.

TRBV27	.	TRBJ2-1	TGTGCCAGCAGTTTCCCGGTCCCGGAGGGATACAATGAGCAGTTCTTC	CASSFPVPEGYNEQFF
TRBV5-4	TRBD2	TRBJ2-3	TGTGCCAGCAGCAAGGGACTAGCGGGGACAGATACGCAGTATTTT	CASSKGLAGTDTQYF
TRBV2	.	TRBJ2-5	TGTGCCAGCAGACGGGACCAAGGGGGGGAGGAGACCCAGTACTTC	CASRRDQGGEETQYF
TRBV6-5	.	TRBJ1-1	TGTGCCAGCAGTCCCCCCACAGGGCGGAAGACTGAAGCTTTCTTT	CASSPPTGRKTEAFF
TRBV19	TRBD2	TRBJ2-3	TGTGCCAGTAGTGAAGTAGCGGGGTGGATCACAGATACGCAGTATTTT	CASSEVAGWITDTQYF
TRBV5-1	.	TRBJ2-6	TGCGCCAGTTTTGGCGTCTACAGGGCCTCTGGGGCCAACGTCCTGACTTTC	CASFGVYRASGANVLTF
TRBV5-1	.	TRBJ2-3	TGCGCCAGCAGGAAGGAGGAGGGAACAGATACGCAGTATTTT	CASRKEEGTDTQYF
TRBV7-3	TRBD2	TRBJ2-3	TGTGCCAGCAGAATGGGGCGGGGGACGACAGATACGCAGTATTTT	CASRMGRGTTDTQYF
TRBV11-2	.	TRBJ2-5	TGTGCCAGCAGCTTCCGAGCCCAGGGGGAGACCCAGTACTTC	CASSFRAQGETQYF
TRBV7-9	.	TRBJ2-1	TGTGCCAGCAGCTTAACGGGAAACTTCGGATACAATGAGCAGTTCTTC	CASSLTGNFGYNEQFF
TRBV4-1	.	TRBJ1-5	TGCGCCAGCAGCCATGGCCTGACAGAAAACCCGCAGCCCCAGCATTTT	CASSHGLTENPQPQHF
TRBV7-9	.	TRBJ2-3	TGTGCCAGCAGATCAAGACAGGGCCTAGCGGATACGCAGTATTTT	CASRSRQGLADTQYF